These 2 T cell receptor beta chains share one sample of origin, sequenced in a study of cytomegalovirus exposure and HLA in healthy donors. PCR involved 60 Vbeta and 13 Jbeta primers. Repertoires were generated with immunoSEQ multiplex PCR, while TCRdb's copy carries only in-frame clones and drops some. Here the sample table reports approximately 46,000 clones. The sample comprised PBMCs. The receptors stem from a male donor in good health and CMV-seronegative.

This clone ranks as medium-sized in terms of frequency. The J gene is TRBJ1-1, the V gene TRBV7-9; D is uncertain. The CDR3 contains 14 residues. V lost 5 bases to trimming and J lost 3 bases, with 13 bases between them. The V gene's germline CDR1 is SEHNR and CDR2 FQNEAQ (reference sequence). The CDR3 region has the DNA TGTGCCAGCAGCATTTACGGGTCTGACACTGAAGCTTTCTTT. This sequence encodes CASSIYGSDTEAFF.

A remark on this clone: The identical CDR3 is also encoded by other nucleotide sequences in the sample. The CDR3 coding sequence is TGTGCCAGCAGCTTCATGACAGGGGCATCGGGGAACACCATATATTTT. Translating gives CASSFMTGASGNTIYF. The rearrangement links TRBV7-2 to TRBJ1-3; 8 bases fit TRBD1. This CDR3 has 16 amino acids. Germline V lookup: CDR1 SGHTA, CDR2 FQGNSA. Losses at the gene ends were 3 bases for V and 7 bases for J; bases not matched to a gene: 11.